This entry lists 7 T cell receptor beta chains sequenced from one sample in a study of human thymus T cells. Thymic tissue was derived from resections collected during corrective heart surgery. Data came from immunoSEQ multiplex PCR; TCRdb stores just in-frame clones and leaves some out. Here the sample spans about 78,000 clones, approximately 96% being singletons. What was sequenced was thymus tissue. These receptors all stem from a boy younger than two with a congenital heart defect but otherwise immunologically healthy.

V usage is TRBV7-4 and J usage is TRBJ1-1; the D is unclear. The CDR3 is 14 residues long. Trimming pared 5 bases from V and 2 bases from J, leaving 12 bases between. The germline V gene encodes CDR1 SGHVT and CDR2 SQSDAQ. The CDR3 region has the DNA TGTGCCAGCAGCCTCCACAGACCTAACACTGAAGCTTTCTTT. Translated: CASSLHRPNTEAFF.

This chain connects TRBV29-1 to TRBJ2-7; 7 bases match TRBD2. The germline gives CDR1 SQVTM, CDR2 ANQGSEA. V lost 4 bases and J lost 0; bases outside the gene matches: 3. The CDR3 length is 13 residues. This CDR3 is CSVGASGSYEQYF. The CDR3 DNA follows: TGCAGCGTTGGGGCTAGCGGCTCCTACGAGCAGTACTTC.

Only one count was recorded for this clone. The chain uses TRBV6-1 and TRBJ1-5, with 9 positions matching TRBD1. The J segment lost 0 bases and the V segment lost 3 bases, leaving 6 bases of the junction unmatched. Germline values: CDR1 MNHNS, CDR2 SASEGT. The CDR3 covers 17 residues. This CDR3 is CASSDRDRVHSNQPQHF. The CDR3 nucleotides are TGTGCCAGCAGTGACCGGGACAGGGTTCATAGCAATCAGCCCCAGCATTTT.

The V and J genes are TRBV5-6 and TRBJ1-1; D may be TRBD1 (5 bases). V lost 4 bases to trimming and J lost 2 bases, with 15 bases between them. Germline assignment: CDR1 SGHDT and CDR2 YYEEEE. The CDR3 is 15 residues long. CDR3 amino acids: CASSPQGGRNTEAFF. The CDR3 nucleotides are TGTGCCAGCAGCCCCCAGGGCGGGAGAAACACTGAAGCTTTCTTT.

This chain joins TRBV28 and TRBJ1-5; D not certain. V was clipped by 9 bases and J by 0 bases, with 15 bases between them. The CDR3 covers 15 residues. Germline lookup yields CDR1 MDHEN and CDR2 SYDVKM. For the CDR3, the DNA is TGTGCCAGTCAGCAACAGCGACTTAGCAATCAGCCCCAGCATTTT. Its translation is CASQQQRLSNQPQHF.

The genes are TRBV6-1 and TRBJ2-5, with 7 bases aligning to TRBD2. Per germline, CDR1 MNHNS and CDR2 SASEGT. The CDR3 is made up of 16 amino acids. V shed 1 base, J shed 3 bases, and the junction held 8 bases outside the gene matches. The CDR3 DNA follows: TGTGCCAGCAGTGAAGGGTGGGAGGGCCTTGAAGAGACCCAGTACTTC. This gives the protein CASSEGWEGLEETQYF.

This chain connects TRBV5-4 to TRBJ1-1, with D possibly TRBD1 on 6 matching bases. The CDR3 length is 16 residues. Per the germline V gene, CDR1 is SGHNT and CDR2 is YYREEE (reference sequence). Trimming took 0 bases from V and 1 from J, leaving 13 bases between them. This chain's CDR3 is CASSLAGGGANTEAFF. DNA for the CDR3: TGTGCCAGCAGCTTGGCCGGTGGGGGGGCGAACACTGAAGCTTTCTTT.